A selection of T cell receptor beta chains follows, all from one sample in a study of hypomethylating agent response in myelodysplastic syndrome. The repertoire was sequenced with immunoSEQ multiplex PCR; TCRdb's copy has only in-frame clones and lacks some. The sample records some 6,900 clones, around 87% being singletons. Specimen: bone marrow, collected before or after starting hypomethylating agent treatment for myelodysplastic syndrome (not recorded which). These receptors were taken from a human donor with myelodysplastic syndrome. CDR3s include the opening cysteine and the closing phenylalanine or tryptophan. D genes are given only for firm matches. Clone sizes are given selectively: once, few, many, or a class where the clone is expanded.

D,V,J,length,size,DNA,CDR3
TRBD1,TRBV6-6,TRBJ2-1,15,-,TGTGCCAGCAGTTACTCCAGGACAGGGGTCAATGAGCAGTTCTTC,CASSYSRTGVNEQFF
-,TRBV13,TRBJ1-1,13,-,TGTGCCAGCTCGGCAGGGCCGAACACTGAAGCTTTCTTT,CASSAGPNTEAFF
-,TRBV6-5,TRBJ1-1,12,-,TGTGCCAGCAGTTACGGGGGTACTGAAGCTTTCTTT,CASSYGGTEAFF
TRBD1,TRBV7-2,TRBJ1-2,12,-,TGTGCCAGCAGCTTGGGGACAGGCGGCTACACCTTC,CASSLGTGGYTF
TRBD2,TRBV18,TRBJ2-2,15,-,TGTGCCAGCTCACTAAGACTAGCGGGGGCCGGGGAGCTGTTTTTT,CASSLRLAGAGELFF
-,TRBV6-1,TRBJ1-3,14,-,TGTGCCAGCAGTGACTGGGGCTCTGGAAACACCATATATTTT,CASSDWGSGNTIYF
TRBD1,TRBV11-2,TRBJ2-2,15,few,TGTGCCAGCAGCCAAACCCAGGGGGCGGCCGGGGAGCTGTTTTTT,CASSQTQGAAGELFF
-,TRBV11-2,TRBJ2-3,14,once,TGTGCCAGCAGCTCCTACAGGGTGGGAGATACGCAGTATTTT,CASSSYRVGDTQYF
-,TRBV2,TRBJ2-1,15,-,TGTGCCAGCAGAGATCGGACCCGGGCCTACAATGAGCAGTTCTTC,CASRDRTRAYNEQFF
TRBD1,TRBV29-1,TRBJ2-7,12,-,TGCAGCGTCGGACAGGGGGCCTACGAGCAGTACTTC,CSVGQGAYEQYF
TRBD1,TRBV11-2,TRBJ2-7,14,-,TGTGCCAGCAGCTTAGGAACAGGGGCATCCGAGCAGTACTTC,CASSLGTGASEQYF
-,TRBV6-5,TRBJ1-1,14,-,TGTGCCAGCACCGAGGGTGGGATGGGGACTGAAGCTTTCTTT,CASTEGGMGTEAFF
-,TRBV19,TRBJ2-7,12,few,TGTGCCAGTAGTATCGAGGGCTACGAGCAGTACTTC,CASSIEGYEQYF
TRBD1,TRBV10-3,TRBJ1-4,13,-,TGTGCCACAACAGGGGGCGCCGGTGAAAAACTGTTTTTT,CATTGGAGEKLFF
-,TRBV27,TRBJ2-3,14,-,TGTGCCAGCAGTTGGCAGGGCTACACAGATACGCAGTATTTT,CASSWQGYTDTQYF
-,TRBV5-1,TRBJ2-2,14,-,TGCGCCAGCAGCACGGACAAGAACACCGGGGAGCTGTTTTTT,CASSTDKNTGELFF
-,TRBV6-1,TRBJ1-1,11,few,TGTGCCAGCAGTGACGACAGAGAAGCTTTCTTT,CASSDDREAFF
-,TRBV30,TRBJ2-2,14,-,TGTGCCTGGCACTGGACAGCGAACACCGGGGAGCTGTTTTTT,CAWHWTANTGELFF
-,TRBV9,TRBJ1-6,14,-,TGTGCCAGCTCGGAGGGGGTCTATAATTCACCCCTCCACTTT,CASSEGVYNSPLHF
-,TRBV4-1,TRBJ1-4,15,once,TGCGCCAGCAGCCAAGAGGGGGCGGCGGGTGAAAAACTGTTTTTT,CASSQEGAAGEKLFF
-,TRBV19,TRBJ2-5,16,-,TGTGCCAGTAGCCAGACCCTGGGGGCAGTTTGGGAGACCCAGTACTTC,CASSQTLGAVWETQYF
-,TRBV7-2,TRBJ2-3,16,-,TGTGCCAGCAGCCCCCACGGCTGGGGTGGCACAGATACGCAGTATTTT,CASSPHGWGGTDTQYF
TRBD1,TRBV2,TRBJ1-2,17,-,TGTGCCAGCAGTGGGGGCCCCGACAGGGGGCCGAACTATGGCTACACCTTC,CASSGGPDRGPNYGYTF
TRBD1,TRBV18,TRBJ1-1,15,-,TGTGCCAGCTCACCAAGAGGACAGGGGGCCTCTGAAGCTTTCTTT,CASSPRGQGASEAFF
TRBD1,TRBV5-6,TRBJ2-2,15,-,TGTGCCAGCAGCTTTTGGGACAGCGCCACCGGGGAGCTGTTTTTT,CASSFWDSATGELFF
TRBD1,TRBV6-1,TRBJ1-3,18,-,TGTGCCAGCAGTGAGAGATACGGACAGGAAAATTATGGAAACACCATATATTTT,CASSERYGQENYGNTIYF
-,TRBV4-3,TRBJ1-6,13,-,TGCGCCAGCAGCCAAGTAGGGGATTCACCCCTCCACTTT,CASSQVGDSPLHF
TRBD1,TRBV7-2,TRBJ2-1,15,-,TGTGCCAGCAGCTTTGGGACAGGGGGTGGGAATGAGCAGTTCTTC,CASSFGTGGGNEQFF
-,TRBV5-1,TRBJ1-3,17,few,TGCGCCAGCAGCTCCAACTCACTCAGGGCCTCTGGAAACACCATATATTTT,CASSSNSLRASGNTIYF
-,TRBV19,TRBJ2-3,13,-,TGTGCCAGTAGTAAAAACACCGGGGATACGCAGTATTTT,CASSKNTGDTQYF
-,TRBV19,TRBJ1-5,13,few,TGTGCCAGTAGTATTTCACTAGGTCAGCCCCAGCATTTT,CASSISLGQPQHF
TRBD2,TRBV7-3,TRBJ2-3,20,-,TGTGCCAGCAGCTCCTACCCTGGGACTAGCGGGGGGCTGAGCACAGATACGCAGTATTTT,CASSSYPGTSGGLSTDTQYF
-,TRBV18,TRBJ2-7,15,-,TGTGCCAGCTCCATAGACAGAACCCCCCCTGGGGAGCAGTACTTC,CASSIDRTPPGEQYF
TRBD1,TRBV9,TRBJ1-1,16,-,TGTGCCAGCAGCGTAGAGGCAGGGGGATTTAACACTGAAGCTTTCTTT,CASSVEAGGFNTEAFF
-,TRBV29-1,TRBJ2-5,13,-,TGCAGCGTTGTCGCGACGGATCAAGAGACCCAGTACTTC,CSVVATDQETQYF